These 14 T cell receptor beta chains originate from one sample sequenced in a study of shared T cell receptors in the human thymus. Assay used: immunoSEQ multiplex PCR; TCRdb lists only in-frame clones, some missing. The sample records under 450,000 clones, around 95% being singletons. The sample comprised thymocytes. Receptors were obtained from a human donor.

This clone is a singleton in its sample. The rearrangement joins TRBV5-6 to TRBJ1-5; TRBD1 agrees at 7 bases. CDR3 size: 17 residues. Looked up from germline, CDR1 is SGHDT and CDR2 is YYEEEE. The trim removed 3 bases at V and 0 bases at J, leaving 9 bases unmatched. CDR3 region: CASSYRGKGASNQPQHF. CDR3 DNA sequence: TGTGCCAGCAGCTACAGGGGAAAGGGCGCTAGCAATCAGCCCCAGCATTTT.

V usage is TRBV19 and J usage is TRBJ1-1; no definite D call. Trimming cost V 2 bases and J 1 base, with 8 bases left between them. The germline V gene encodes CDR1 LNHDA and CDR2 SQIVND (reference sequence). The CDR3 consists of 14 residues. CDR3: CASSIKWPNTEAFF. The CDR3 DNA reads TGTGCCAGTAGTATAAAATGGCCGAACACTGAAGCTTTCTTT. The whole variable domain, filled in from reference TRBV19 and TRBJ1-1, reads DGGITQSPKYLFRKEGQNVTLSCEQNLNHDAMYWYRQDPGQGLRLIYYSQIVNDFQKGDIAEGYSVSREKKESFPLTVTSAQKNPTAFYLCASSIKWPNTEAFFGQGTRLTVV.

The chain carries TRBV4-2 and TRBJ2-1; maybe TRBD2 (5 bases). V gave up 1 base and J gave up 2 bases, with 9 bases separating them. Germline lookup yields CDR1 LGHNA and CDR2 YNFKEQ. The CDR3 covers 15 residues. CDR3 region: CASSQAGSPYNEQFF. CDR3 DNA: TGTGCCAGCAGCCAAGCGGGGTCGCCCTACAATGAGCAGTTCTTC.

The chain combines TRBV6-5 with TRBJ2-7, with unresolved D. CDR3 length: 13 amino acids. Trimming removed 2 bases from V and 3 bases from J, with 8 bases in between. Germline V gene sequence: CDR1 MNHEY, CDR2 SVGAGI. The CDR3 reads CASSYRYNYEQYF. In nucleotides, the CDR3 is TGTGCCAGCAGTTACCGTTACAACTACGAGCAGTACTTC.

The chain is built from TRBV6-4 and TRBJ2-6; 11 bases are shared with TRBD2. Germline CDR1 reads MRHNA; CDR2 reads SNTAGT. CDR3 length: 18 residues. V was clipped by 5 bases and J by 0 bases; unmatched bases: 6. The CDR3 region has the DNA TGTGCCAGCAGTCGGACTAGCGGGTGGGACTCTGGGGCCAACGTCCTGACTTTC. Amino acids: CASSRTSGWDSGANVLTF.

This chain connects TRBV7-3 to TRBJ2-1; a possible D gene is TRBD2 (6 bases). The germline V gene has CDR1 SGHTA and CDR2 FQGTGA. CDR3 length: 13 residues. Trimming removed 1 base at V and 5 bases at J, with 6 bases between. CDR3 DNA sequence: TGTGCCAGCAGCTTAAGGACTAACAATGAGCAGTTCTTC. It yields the protein CASSLRTNNEQFF.

The V gene is TRBV11-3, the J gene TRBJ2-2; D is possibly TRBD1 or TRBD2 (5 bases each). From germline, CDR1 is SGHNT and CDR2 YENEEA. The CDR3 runs 15 residues. Deletions cut 5 bases from V and 2 bases from J, with 12 bases between. This CDR3 reads CASSPGTANTGELFF. Written as DNA, the CDR3 is TGTGCCAGCAGCCCCGGGACGGCAAACACCGGGGAGCTGTTTTTT.

This clone was detected only once. The rearrangement joins TRBV28 to TRBJ2-7; D remains unclear. The CDR3 runs 12 residues. Germline loops: CDR1 MDHEN, CDR2 SYDVKM. The V and J ends lost 2 bases and 4 bases respectively, with 6 bases between them. CDR3 region: CASSLNTYEQYF. CDR3 coding DNA: TGTGCCAGCAGTTTAAACACGTACGAGCAGTACTTC.

The chain has TRBV11-2 and TRBJ2-6; D is perhaps TRBD1 (5 bases). Germline V lookup: CDR1 SGHAT, CDR2 FQNNGV. The CDR3 totals 16 residues. V was cut by 5 bases and J by 1 base, with 12 bases left in between. The CDR3, as DNA: TGTGCCAGCAGCCCTCCCACAGGATCTGGGGCCAACGTCCTGACTTTC. It yields the protein CASSPPTGSGANVLTF.

The chain combines TRBV9 with TRBJ2-2, with unresolved D. Trimming took off 7 bases at V and 3 bases at J, with 13 bases between the two ends. CDR1 SGDLS and CDR2 YYNGEE come from the germline V gene. The CDR3 is 14 amino acids. The CDR3 coding sequence is TGTGCCAGCCCAGACCGTGGGGACACCGGGGAGCTGTTTTTT. It specifies CASPDRGDTGELFF.

This chain joins TRBV4-3 and TRBJ2-1; D is uncertain. Germline V gene lookup returns CDR1 LGHNA and CDR2 YSLEER. The CDR3 contains 19 residues. Between the trimmed V and J ends, which lost 0 bases and 2 bases, there was a span of 20 bases. Here the CDR3 DNA reads TGCGCCAGCAGCCAAGATCCCGGTGGAGTAGCCCAAACCTACAATGAGCAGTTCTTC. It codes for CASSQDPGGVAQTYNEQFF.

The sample holds a few counts of this clone. The V call is TRBV6-1, the J call TRBJ1-4; D call uncertain. This CDR3 contains 11 residues. Germline CDR1 reads MNHNS; CDR2 reads SASEGT. Between the trimmed V and J ends, which lost 7 bases and 7 bases, there was a span of 7 bases. The chain's CDR3 is CASNCGEKLFF. The CDR3 nucleotides read TGTGCCAGCAATTGCGGTGAAAAACTGTTTTTT.

The chain uses TRBV28 and TRBJ1-2; D uncertain. V was cut by 8 bases and J by 9 bases, with 37 bases left in between. The CDR3 runs 19 residues. The germline V gene has CDR1 MDHEN and CDR2 SYDVKM. The CDR3 nucleotides read TGTGCCAGCCAAGCAGTTAATAGAACCTCGGGGATTGATATATGCAGCTACACCTTC. Translating gives CASQAVNRTSGIDICSYTF.

The CDR3 loop is CASSLEQPKGGPYEQYF. The CDR3 DNA is TGTGCCAGCAGCTTAGAACAGCCCAAAGGGGGACCCTACGAGCAGTACTTC. V and J are TRBV7-6 and TRBJ2-7; TRBD1 is a possible D gene (6 bases). CDR1 and CDR2 from the germline V gene are SGHVS and FNYEAQ. The CDR3 length is 17 residues. Trimming removed 1 base from V and 2 bases from J, with 18 bases in between.